This TCR beta chain was sequenced for a study of T cells expressing NK-cell markers. Overall study context: The authors derived TCR beta repertoires from sorted CD3+CD56+NKG2C+, CD3+CD56+NKG2C- and CD3+CD56-NKG2C+ T cells. Seven HCMV-seropositive donors and one seronegative donor made up the eight sequenced donors.

cDNA encoding TCR beta was synthesized via 5'RACE template switching incorporating UMIs. Using the 5' RACE reads, TCRdb records one entry per CDR3 protein without DNA. This listing includes about 260,000 distinct CDR3 sequences. The sequenced material came from blood T cells: a sorted CD56 or NKG2C T cell subset, CD4+ or CD8+ T cells, or bulk PBMC T cells (not recorded which). The sequence derives from a man aged 18 to 29 in good health.

The CDR3 sequence is CASSRTSAEQFF. The J gene is TRBJ2-1, the V gene TRBV3-1; TCRdb's D gene call, TRBD2, goes unchecked for lack of DNA. CDR3 length equals 12 residues. The germline gives CDR1 LGHDT, CDR2 YNNKEL (reference sequence).